This entry concerns a single T cell receptor beta chain. The entry originates in a study of blood T cell repertoires in COVID-19. Study summary: Some COVID-19 samples were acute and others convalescent; all came from the United States, Italy and Spain. The cDNA or gDNA used as material had been derived from T cells, B-cell-depleted T cells, or PBMCs.

Trimming took 6 bases from V and 4 from J; bases not matched to a gene: 3. This CDR3 spans 12 amino acids. From germline, CDR1 is SNHLY and CDR2 FYNNEI. The protocol was immunoSEQ multiplex PCR, while the TCRdb copy is restricted to in-frame clones and leaves out a portion. This sample carries about 270,000 clones, approximately 88% of them seen once, and the ten largest clones take over 1%. Grouping used clinical history reported by participants in a survey and questionnaire. The sequencing sample was made of PBMCs or T cells enriched from blood (not recorded which). The V gene is TRBV2, the J gene TRBJ2-7, with 7 bases matching TRBD2. The TCR was taken from a woman aged 40 to 50 with acute COVID-19. The DNA for the CDR3 is TGTGCCAGCAGAGGACTAGTTTACGAGCAGTACTTC. Translated, it gives CASRGLVYEQYF.